This T cell receptor (beta chain) was identified during a study of blood T cell repertoires in COVID-19. Study-level information: Both acute and convalescent COVID-19 samples were obtained from the United States, Italy and Spain.

The Seattle patients joined while their infection was active and were tracked longitudinally afterward. This clone was found once. V lost 5 bases to trimming and J lost 7 bases; unmatched junction nucleotides: 6. The length of the CDR3 is 15 residues. The V gene's germline CDR1 is KGHSH and CDR2 LQKENI. As handled by the study authors: Counts of nucleated cells, estimated from reference gene primer amplification, were obtained. Clones were sequenced by immunoSEQ multiplex PCR, and TCRdb holds only the in-frame ones, with some missing. V and J calls and clone size follow that table, whereas D and trimming were derived from the DNA. The table shows 250,000 to 350,000 clones, with 90% occurring only once.

Sequencing was done on a sample of peripheral blood. This TCR came from a woman aged 45-59 years with COVID-19, enrolled during active disease. This chain connects TRBV18 to TRBJ2-1; 12 positions agree with TRBD2. CDR3 sequence reads: CASSGLAGRENEQFF. The CDR3 DNA reads as TGTGCCAGCTCAGGACTAGCGGGAAGAGAGAATGAGCAGTTCTTC.